The source of this T cell receptor beta chain is a study of blood T cells in healthy people across ages. Study conclusions and caveats: One million T cells yielded diversity estimates that were considered underestimates. Diversity was higher, and naive CD4+ cells more numerous, in long-lived donors than in aged donors.

Comment on this clonotype: As yet, its antigen is unknown.

A J-beta primer mix and a sample-barcoded 5' primer were used in a second PCR of about 7 to 12 cycles. TCRdb independently ran MiXCR on the 5' RACE reads; one entry per CDR3 protein. Of over a million distinct CDR3 sequences detected, around 59% appear once; the ten largest clones hold 5.5% to 8%. Donors were systemically healthy Caucasian individuals from Russia aged roughly 6 to 100 years. Each donor supplied roughly 9.1 milliliters of peripheral blood. CDR1 is MNHEY and CDR2 is SMNVEV in the germline V gene (reference sequence). V was cut by 6 bases and J by 3 bases, with 12 bases left in between. The CDR3 runs to 13 residues.

The V call is TRBV27, the J call TRBJ2-7, with D unclear. Sample: blood. The TCR was taken from a man between 18 and 35 years old in good health. CDR3 sequence reads: CASRPLEDYEQYF. DNA for the CDR3: TGTGCCAGCAGGCCTCTAGAGGACTACGAGCAGTACTTC.